A selection of T cell receptor beta chains follows, all from one sample in a study of T cells in Graves' hyperthyroidism and ophthalmopathy. MiXCR was run by TCRdb on the multiplex PCR reads, yielding one entry per CDR3 protein. The table shows around 530,000 distinct CDR3 sequences, with over 15% occurring only once. Material: blood. These TCRs come from a woman younger than 30 with Graves' ophthalmopathy. The CDR3 runs from the conserved cysteine through the conserved F or W.

>TRBV9|TRBJ2-7
CASSPRGGGEPNEQYF
>TRBV6-1|TRBJ1-2
CASSRVSSYGYTF
>TRBV12-3/TRBV12-4|TRBJ1-2
CASSPQQHWVGYTF
>TRBV20-1|TRBJ1-2
CSARTSGSGYTF
>TRBV7-9|TRBJ1-2
CASSLISPRSYGYTF
>TRBV6-6|TRBJ1-2
CASSYSTPRYPNYGYTF
>TRBV27|TRBJ2-1
CASSLGDPLTGGVLYNEQFF
>TRBV29-1|TRBJ1-1
CSFKLDRNTETFF
>TRBV7-3|TRBJ1-4
CASSPRGGQEANEKLFF
>TRBV2|TRBJ1-1
CASIFQGAATEAFF
>TRBV3-1|TRBJ2-6
CASSQDGGAGANVLTF
>TRBV2|TRBJ2-7
CASEKEGGYEQYF